These T cell receptor beta chains were read from a single sample in a study of ipilimumab plus nivolumab after autologous stem cell transplantation. TCRdb's table, derived via immunoSEQ multiplex PCR, lists solely in-frame clones and lacks some. The data show about 18,000 clones, with 80% seen just once and roughly a tenth held by the top ten. The sequences come from PBMCs, collected in a trial of ipilimumab plus nivolumab as post-transplant consolidation. These receptors came from a male donor with diffuse large B-cell lymphoma. Each CDR3 is given with its conserved first and last residue. The D gene is left open where the match is weak. The size of a clone is reported for some rows only, either as once, few or many, or as a class for expanded clones.

clone_size,v_call,j_call,d_call,cdr3_aa,cdr3_nt
few,TRBV29-1,TRBJ1-1,-,CSARTANTEAFF,TGCAGCGCGAGGACGGCGAACACTGAAGCTTTCTTT
once,TRBV7-2,TRBJ1-5,-,CASSPQGNQPQHF,TGTGCCAGCAGTCCTCAGGGAAATCAGCCCCAGCATTTT
once,TRBV6-5,TRBJ1-5,TRBD1,CASRAGGGQPQHF,TGTGCCAGCAGAGCAGGGGGCGGTCAGCCCCAGCATTTT
-,TRBV2,TRBJ2-6,-,CASSEIGVFDSGANVLTF,TGTGCCAGCAGTGAAATCGGGGTATTCGATTCTGGGGCCAACGTCCTGACTTTC
-,TRBV4-3,TRBJ2-7,TRBD1,CASSQDRVTGQYF,TGCGCCAGCAGCCAGGACAGGGTTACGGGGCAGTACTTC
-,TRBV5-5,TRBJ1-4,-,CASSLGTGGEKLFF,TGTGCCAGCAGCTTGGGAACAGGAGGGGAAAAACTGTTTTTT
-,TRBV7-8,TRBJ1-5,TRBD1,CASSPRAGGNNQPQHF,TGTGCCAGCAGCCCTCGGGCAGGGGGAAACAATCAGCCCCAGCATTTT
-,TRBV7-2,TRBJ2-2,TRBD1,CASSLKTGWAGELFF,TGTGCCAGCAGCTTAAAGACAGGGTGGGCCGGGGAGCTGTTTTTT
-,TRBV18,TRBJ1-1,-,CASSLEAHNTEAFF,TGTGCCAGCTCTCTGGAGGCTCATAACACTGAAGCTTTCTTT
once,TRBV19,TRBJ2-7,-,CASSIGQGLSYEQYF,TGTGCCAGTAGTATAGGACAGGGACTCTCCTACGAGCAGTACTTC
once,TRBV6-6,TRBJ2-2,-,CASSYVTVVGELFF,TGTGCCAGCAGTTACGTGACAGTAGTGGGGGAGCTGTTTTTT
-,TRBV11-2,TRBJ1-1,-,CASTVGNTEAFF,TGTGCCAGCACCGTGGGGAACACTGAAGCTTTCTTT
-,TRBV6-5,TRBJ1-4,TRBD1,CASSYSTGGKLFF,TGTGCCAGCAGTTACTCGACAGGGGGAAAACTGTTTTTT
-,TRBV7-2,TRBJ2-1,-,CASSLVSYNEQFF,TGTGCCAGCAGCTTAGTTTCCTACAATGAGCAGTTCTTC
-,TRBV6-5,TRBJ1-1,-,CASSYKLAVNTEAFF,TGTGCCAGCAGTTATAAACTTGCAGTGAACACTGAAGCTTTCTTT
-,TRBV9,TRBJ2-3,-,CASSVVPTDTQYF,TGTGCCAGCAGCGTAGTCCCGACAGATACGCAGTATTTT
once,TRBV14,TRBJ2-5,-,CASSQNRGQETQYF,TGTGCCAGCAGCCAAAACAGAGGACAAGAGACCCAGTACTTC
-,TRBV2,TRBJ2-7,TRBD2,CASSPGLAVSEQYF,TGTGCCAGCAGTCCGGGACTAGCGGTATCCGAGCAGTACTTC
-,TRBV6-5,TRBJ1-4,-,CASSSTDSSNEKLFF,TGTGCCAGCAGTTCAACAGACAGCAGTAATGAAAAACTGTTTTTT
-,TRBV2,TRBJ2-6,TRBD1,CASRGTGGAADVLTF,TGTGCCAGCAGGGGAACAGGGGGCGCGGCCGACGTCCTGACTTTC
-,TRBV7-7,TRBJ2-5,-,CASSLGGPETQYF,TGTGCTAGCAGCTTAGGAGGTCCCGAGACCCAGTACTTC
-,TRBV19,TRBJ2-3,-,CASSIGGGRDTQYF,TGTGCCAGTAGTATAGGGGGGGGCCGGGATACGCAGTATTTT
-,TRBV5-4,TRBJ2-2,TRBD1,CASSPGGQGGGGELFF,TGTGCCAGCAGCCCCGGAGGACAGGGCGGTGGCGGGGAGCTGTTTTTT
-,TRBV4-1,TRBJ1-4,-,CASSRGQNGEKLFF,TGCGCCAGCAGCCGAGGACAGAACGGGGAAAAACTGTTTTTT
-,TRBV2,TRBJ1-3,-,CASSAETSGNTIYF,TGTGCCAGCAGTGCAGAAACCTCTGGAAACACCATATATTTT
-,TRBV5-4,TRBJ2-3,-,CASSRGTLGTDTQYF,TGTGCCAGCAGCCGGGGGACTCTGGGTACAGATACGCAGTATTTT
-,TRBV2,TRBJ2-1,-,CASSERGEQFF,TGTGCCAGCAGTGAAAGGGGTGAGCAGTTCTTC
-,TRBV7-9,TRBJ2-5,-,CASSSSLRGPIEYQETQYF,TGTGCCAGCAGCTCCTCTCTCAGGGGACCGATTGAGTACCAAGAGACCCAGTACTTC